The 3 T cell receptor beta chains below all came from one sample that was sequenced in a study of blood T cell repertoires in COVID-19. Assay used: immunoSEQ multiplex PCR; TCRdb lists only in-frame clones, some missing. The table records about 240,000 clones, around 86% of them present only once. Sequenced material: PBMCs or T cells enriched from blood (not recorded which). Receptor source: a woman aged 40 to 50 with acute COVID-19.

J is TRBJ1-1 and V is TRBV30, with D unresolved. CDR1 and CDR2 from the germline V gene are GTSNPN and SVGIG (reference sequence). This CDR3 spans 13 amino acids. V lost 2 bases and J lost 1, with 8 bases in between. The DNA of the CDR3 is TGTGCCTGGAGTCTTAGTACGAACACTGAAGCTTTCTTT. Its translation: CAWSLSTNTEAFF.

In DNA form, the CDR3 reads TGTGCCAGCAGTGAAGAGCCCGCGGGGGAGCAGTACTTC. Translation gives CASSEEPAGEQYF. The chain combines TRBV6-1 with TRBJ2-7; perhaps TRBD2 as D (6 bases). Germline loops: CDR1 MNHNS, CDR2 SASEGT. This CDR3 spans 13 amino acids. Trimming shortened V by 1 base and J by 7 bases, and 11 bases separated the two germline ends.

The rearrangement links TRBV7-8 to TRBJ2-5, with a weak D call TRBD1 (6 bases). Germline CDR1 SGHVS, CDR2 FQNEAQ. There are 13 residues in the CDR3. Trimming took 7 bases from V and 5 from J, leaving 14 bases between them. CDR3: CASIRTVGETQYF. As DNA, the CDR3 is TGTGCCAGCATCCGGACAGTCGGCGAGACCCAGTACTTC. Full variable domain (remainder filled in from reference TRBV7-8 and TRBJ2-5): GAGVSQSPRYKVAKRGQDVALRCDPISGHVSLFWYQQALGQGPEFLTYFQNEAQLDKSGLPSDRFFAERPEGSVSTLKIQRTQQEDSAVYLCASIRTVGETQYFGPGTRLLVL.